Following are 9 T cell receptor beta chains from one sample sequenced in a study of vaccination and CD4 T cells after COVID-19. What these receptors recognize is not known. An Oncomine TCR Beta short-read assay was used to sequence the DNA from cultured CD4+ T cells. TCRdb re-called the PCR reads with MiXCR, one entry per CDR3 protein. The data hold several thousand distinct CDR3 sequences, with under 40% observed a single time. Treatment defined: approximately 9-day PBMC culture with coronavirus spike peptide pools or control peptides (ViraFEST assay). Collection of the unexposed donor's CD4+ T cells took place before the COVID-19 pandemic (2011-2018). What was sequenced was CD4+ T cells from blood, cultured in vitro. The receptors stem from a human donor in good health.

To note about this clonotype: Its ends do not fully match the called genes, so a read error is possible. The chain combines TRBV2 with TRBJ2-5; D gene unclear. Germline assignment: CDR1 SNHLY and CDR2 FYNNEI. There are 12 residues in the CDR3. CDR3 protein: CASSEAKRLPNF. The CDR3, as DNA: TGTGCCAGCAGTGAAGCCAAGAGACTCCCGAACTTC.

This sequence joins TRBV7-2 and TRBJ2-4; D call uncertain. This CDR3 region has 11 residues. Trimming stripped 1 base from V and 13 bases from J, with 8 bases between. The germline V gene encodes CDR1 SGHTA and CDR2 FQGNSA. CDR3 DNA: TGTGCCAGCAGCTTAGACTCCATCCAGTACTTC. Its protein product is CASSLDSIQYF.

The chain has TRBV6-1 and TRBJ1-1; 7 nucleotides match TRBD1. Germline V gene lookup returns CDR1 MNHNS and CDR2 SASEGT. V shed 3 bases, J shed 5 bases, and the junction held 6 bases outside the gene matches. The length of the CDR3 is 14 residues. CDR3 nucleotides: TGTGCCAGCAGTGATGGACAGGTAACGACTGAAGCTTTCTTT. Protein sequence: CASSDGQVTTEAFF.

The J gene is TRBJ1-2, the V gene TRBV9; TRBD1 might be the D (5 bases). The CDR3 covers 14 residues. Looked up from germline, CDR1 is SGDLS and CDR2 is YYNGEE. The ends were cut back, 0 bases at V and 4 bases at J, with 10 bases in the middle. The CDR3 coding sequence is TGTGCCAGCAGCGTAGAGACAGCCTTCTATGGCTACACCTTC. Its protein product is CASSVETAFYGYTF.

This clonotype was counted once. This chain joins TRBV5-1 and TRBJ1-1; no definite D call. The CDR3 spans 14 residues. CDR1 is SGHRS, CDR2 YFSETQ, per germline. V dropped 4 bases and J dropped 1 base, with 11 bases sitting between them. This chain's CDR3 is CASSLSGRNTEAFF. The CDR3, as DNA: TGCGCCAGCAGCCTGTCGGGTCGGAACACTGAAGCTTTCTTT.

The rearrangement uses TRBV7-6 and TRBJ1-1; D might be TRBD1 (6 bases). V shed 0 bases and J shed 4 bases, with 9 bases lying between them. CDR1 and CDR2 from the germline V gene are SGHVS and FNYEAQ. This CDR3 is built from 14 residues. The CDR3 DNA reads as TGTGCCAGCAGCTTAGCAGTAGGGGGCACTGAAGCTTTCTTT. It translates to CASSLAVGGTEAFF.

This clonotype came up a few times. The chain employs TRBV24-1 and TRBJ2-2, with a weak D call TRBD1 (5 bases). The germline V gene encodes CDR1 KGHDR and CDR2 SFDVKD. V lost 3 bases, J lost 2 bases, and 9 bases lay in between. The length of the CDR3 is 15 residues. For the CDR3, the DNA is TGTGCCACCAGTGATCGAGACAGCAACACCGGGGAGCTGTTTTTT. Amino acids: CATSDRDSNTGELFF.

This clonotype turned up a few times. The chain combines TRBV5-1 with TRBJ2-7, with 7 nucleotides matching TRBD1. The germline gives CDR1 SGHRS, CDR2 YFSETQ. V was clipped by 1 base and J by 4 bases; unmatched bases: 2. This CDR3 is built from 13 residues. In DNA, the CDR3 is TGCGCCAGCAGCTTGTTCAGGGGGTACGAGCAGTACTTC. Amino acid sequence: CASSLFRGYEQYF.

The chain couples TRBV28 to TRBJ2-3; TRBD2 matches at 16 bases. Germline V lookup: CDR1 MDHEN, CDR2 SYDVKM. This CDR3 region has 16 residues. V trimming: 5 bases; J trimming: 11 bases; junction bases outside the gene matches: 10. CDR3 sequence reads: CASSPGTSGGAALQYF. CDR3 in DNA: TGTGCCAGCAGTCCCGGGACTAGCGGGGGGGCCGCTTTGCAGTATTTT.